The 21 T cell receptor beta chains presented below share a single source sample, sequenced in a study of CD8+CD57+ T cells in acquired aplastic anemia. The template used for profiling TCR beta VDJ and CDR3 was genomic DNA. TCRdb passed the reads through MiXCR, listing each CDR3 protein once. The table lists some 180,000 distinct CDR3 sequences, about 47% of them singletons, with around 2.9% in the top ten. Input material: sorted CD4+, CD8+, or CD8+CD57+ T cells (not recorded which) from PBMCs. These receptors were collected from a human donor in good health.

The gene calls are TRBV6-1 and TRBJ1-3; the match to TRBD1 covers 9 bases. Germline V gene sequence: CDR1 MNHNS, CDR2 SASEGT. The length of the CDR3 is 18 residues. J lost 1 base, V lost 6 bases, and 13 bases had no gene match. CDR3 protein: CASSLKVRDRESGNTIYF. The CDR3, as DNA: TGTGCCAGCAGCCTCAAAGTCCGGGACAGGGAATCTGGAAACACCATATATTTT.

The J gene is TRBJ2-7, the V gene TRBV29-1; 9 nucleotides line up with TRBD1. The V segment lost 8 bases and the J segment 6 bases; nucleotides outside the gene matches: 11. The CDR3 sequence is 13 residues long. Germline assignment: CDR1 SQVTM and CDR2 ANQGSEA. This chain's CDR3 is CSLNRDRASEQYF. CDR3 in DNA: TGCAGCTTGAACCGGGACAGGGCATCCGAGCAGTACTTC.

Many counts were recorded for this clonotype. This chain connects TRBV5-1 to TRBJ2-5; either TRBD1 or TRBD2 may fit D (6 bases each). V dropped 2 bases and J dropped 0 bases, with 8 bases sitting between them. Germline loops: CDR1 SGHRS, CDR2 YFSETQ. This CDR3 is built from 14 residues. The CDR3 DNA sequence: TGCGCCAGCAGCTTAGGGGGGAACCAAGAGACCCAGTACTTC. It is translated as CASSLGGNQETQYF.

The chain recombines TRBV10-3 with TRBJ1-1; 8 nucleotides align to TRBD1. Germline values: CDR1 ENHRY, CDR2 SYGVKD. The CDR3 runs to 15 residues. J lost 1 base, V lost 1 base, and 2 bases had no gene match. For the CDR3, the DNA is TGTGCCATCAGTGAGTGGACAGGGAAGAACACTGAAGCTTTCTTT. Protein sequence: CAISEWTGKNTEAFF.

This clonotype has a handful of counts. V usage is TRBV7-2 and J usage is TRBJ2-7, with D maybe TRBD2 (6 bases). With 1 base removed from V and 6 bases from J, the gap between germline ends came to 13 bases. The CDR3 covers 14 residues. Germline V gives CDR1 SGHTA, CDR2 FQGNSA. The CDR3 DNA is TGTGCCAGCAGCTTAGGGACCTCGGGGGTCGAGCAGTACTTC. As protein: CASSLGTSGVEQYF. The full variable domain, its missing parts supplied by reference TRBV7-2 and TRBJ2-7, is GAGVSQSPSNKVTEKGKDVELRCDPISGHTALYWYRQSLGQGLEFLIYFQGNSAPDKSGLPSDRFSAERTGGSVSTLTIQRTQQEDSAVYLCASSLGTSGVEQYFGPGTRLTVT.

This clonotype was seen a few times. The V call is TRBV6-2 or TRBV6-3, the J call TRBJ2-3, with 11 bases matching TRBD2. J gave up 4 bases and V 4 bases, and 10 bases lay outside the gene matches. Germline lookup yields CDR1 MNHEY and CDR2 SVGEGT. The CDR3 runs to 17 residues. In nucleotides, the CDR3 is TGTGCCAGCAGTTCACACATTAGCGGGAGGGCCCCAGATACGCAGTATTTT. The encoded protein is CASSSHISGRAPDTQYF.

A word on this clonotype: Just one base apart from a much larger clone, this may be a read error. The gene calls are TRBV11-2 and TRBJ1-1; 8 bases align to TRBD1. V gave up 6 bases and J gave up 9 bases; unmatched junction bases: 12. The CDR3 contains 14 residues. The germline CDR1 and CDR2 sequences are SGHAT and FQNNGV. The CDR3 sequence is CASSLDRGATQAFF. CDR3 nucleotide sequence: TGTGCCAGCAGTCTTGACAGGGGAGCCACACAAGCTTTCTTT.

This clonotype has only a few counts. V gene TRBV30 combines with J gene TRBJ1-1, with D tentatively TRBD1 (5 bases). The CDR3 contains 13 residues. Trimming took 4 bases from V and 2 from J, leaving 11 bases between them. Germline CDR1 is GTSNPN and CDR2 is SVGIG (reference sequence). The CDR3 DNA follows: TGTGCCTGGATAACAGGAGCCAACACTGAAGCTTTCTTT. Its protein product is CAWITGANTEAFF. Using reference TRBV30 and TRBJ1-1 for the parts outside the CDR3, the full variable domain is SQTIHQWPATLVQPVGSPLSLECTVEGTSNPNLYWYRQAAGRGLQLLFYSVGIGQISSEVPQNLSASRPQDRQFILSSKKLLLSDSGFYLCAWITGANTEAFFGQGTRLTVV.

This sequence joins TRBV12-3 or TRBV12-4 and TRBJ1-4; 7 bases align to TRBD1. The CDR3 length is 14 residues. V lost 4 bases to trimming and J lost 10 bases; unmatched junction nucleotides: 9. The CDR3 DNA reads TGTGCCAGCAGTTCAGACAGGGAGGGAGGAAAACTGTTTTTT. This encodes CASSSDREGGKLFF.

In this sample, this clonotype turned up a few times. DNA of the CDR3: TGCAGCGTTGAAGACCCGACAGGGGGAATGTACGAGCAGTACTTC. Its translation: CSVEDPTGGMYEQYF. The rearrangement links TRBV29-1 to TRBJ2-7, with 9 bases identical to TRBD1. This CDR3 is 15 amino acids long. With V trimmed by 0 bases and J by 4 bases, 7 bases remained unmatched. Germline CDR1 is SQVTM and CDR2 is ANQGSEA.

The table lists this clonotype with many counts. The chain has TRBV20-1 and TRBJ1-4, with D perhaps matching TRBD1 (5 bases). Germline CDR1 is DFQATT and CDR2 is SNEGSKA (reference sequence). The CDR3 length is 14 residues. V shed 3 bases and J shed 4 bases, with 12 bases lying between them. CDR3 in amino acids: CSASGGIGNEKLFF. The CDR3 coding sequence is TGCAGTGCTAGTGGGGGGATTGGTAATGAAAAACTGTTTTTT.

This clonotype was seen many times. The chain has TRBV15 and TRBJ2-7; D possibly uses TRBD1 or TRBD2 (5 bases each). Deletions cut 6 bases from V and 2 bases from J, with 11 bases between. Germline V gene sequence: CDR1 LNHNV, CDR2 YYDKDF (reference sequence). This CDR3 is 13 amino acids long. The CDR3 DNA sequence: TGTGCCACCAGACGGGACCGCGCCTACGAGCAGTACTTC. This translates into CATRRDRAYEQYF.

This clonotype was counted between two and nine times. The chain couples TRBV12-3 or TRBV12-4 to TRBJ2-1; 8 bases are a match to TRBD2. The CDR3 totals 16 residues. Trimming at V came to 5 bases and at J to 6 bases, leaving 12 bases not matched to a gene. For the CDR3, the DNA is TGTGCCAGCAGTCCCACATTTGCGGGGGGACCCAATGAGCAGTTCTTC. It codes for CASSPTFAGGPNEQFF.

The V gene is TRBV19, the J gene TRBJ2-1; 11 bases are shared with TRBD2. Germline loops: CDR1 LNHDA, CDR2 SQIVND (reference sequence). The CDR3 is 16 amino acids. V lost 6 bases to trimming and J lost 4 bases; unmatched junction nucleotides: 8. The CDR3 loop is CASRTSGSRLYNEQFF. Here the CDR3 DNA reads TGTGCCAGTAGAACTAGCGGGAGCCGCCTTTACAATGAGCAGTTCTTC.

This clonotype was detected ten times or more. This sequence joins TRBV12-3 or TRBV12-4 and TRBJ2-5; D gene ambiguous. V was pared by 3 bases and J by 2 bases, with 7 bases between. This CDR3 has 13 residues. The CDR3 DNA sequence: TGTGCCAGCAGTTTTTCGTTACAAGAGACCCAGTACTTC. Amino acids: CASSFSLQETQYF.

This chain uses TRBV7-9 with TRBJ2-7; D not resolved. The CDR3 sequence is 14 residues long. V lost 3 bases and J 2 bases, leaving 11 bases between the germline ends. In germline, CDR1 is SEHNR, CDR2 FQNEAQ (reference sequence). The CDR3 DNA sequence: TGTGCCAGCAGCTTCATGGACGGAGCCTACGAGCAGTACTTC. Translation gives CASSFMDGAYEQYF.

The chain recombines TRBV10-1 with TRBJ2-2, with D hard to call. The CDR3 covers 16 residues. Germline CDR1 and CDR2: WNHNN and SYGVQD (reference sequence). V lost 2 bases, J lost 4 bases, and 14 bases lay in between. The DNA for the CDR3 is TGCGCCAGCAGTGAGGGGGAAACCCCCAGCACCGGGGAGCTGTTTTTT. It specifies CASSEGETPSTGELFF.

The chain has TRBV29-1 and TRBJ2-1; 7 nucleotides align to TRBD2. The trim removed 4 bases at V and 3 bases at J, leaving 15 bases unmatched. There are 17 residues in the CDR3. Germline values: CDR1 SQVTM, CDR2 ANQGSEA. The CDR3 loop is CSVGGGRPSGDYNEQFF. The CDR3 DNA reads as TGCAGCGTTGGGGGGGGGAGACCTAGCGGAGACTACAATGAGCAGTTCTTC.

The chain recombines TRBV11-2 with TRBJ2-3; 7 bases line up with TRBD2. The CDR3 loop spans 13 amino acids. Germline CDR1 SGHAT, CDR2 FQNNGV. The junction had 3 bases not matched to a gene; V was cut back by 5 bases and J by 4 bases. The CDR3: CASSLLAADTQYF. CDR3 bases: TGTGCCAGCAGCCTCCTAGCGGCAGATACGCAGTATTTT. Looking up the rest from reference TRBV11-2 and TRBJ2-3 gives the full variable domain: EAGVAQSPRYKIIEKRQSVAFWCNPISGHATLYWYQQILGQGPKLLIQFQNNGVVDDSQLPKDRFSAERLKGVDSTLKIQPAKLEDSAVYLCASSLLAADTQYFGPGTRLTVL.

V usage is TRBV10-2 and J usage is TRBJ1-6; 9 bases fit TRBD1. V was pared by 2 bases and J by 6 bases, with 8 bases of the junction left unmatched. This CDR3 contains 17 residues. Germline CDR1 and CDR2: WSHSY and SAAADI. CDR3 sequence: CASSERGQGTSNSPLHF. As DNA, the CDR3 is TGCGCCAGCAGTGAGAGGGGACAGGGAACCTCTAATTCACCCCTCCACTTT.

The rearrangement uses TRBV20-1 and TRBJ1-2; no definite D call. The CDR3 totals 13 residues. Trimming removed 6 bases from V and 2 bases from J, with 13 bases in between. Per the germline V gene, CDR1 is DFQATT and CDR2 is SNEGSKA (reference sequence). The CDR3 bases are TGCAGTGCCCAAGCACGGCAGAACTATGGCTACACCTTC. Translated: CSAQARQNYGYTF.